One T cell receptor (beta chain) is described in this entry. Its antigen is currently unknown. In the CD4+ fraction, cells were divided into CD45RA+ naive and CD45RA-negative memory subsets. Germline assignment: CDR1 MNHNS and CDR2 SASEGT. Trimming shortened V by 2 bases and J by 4 bases, and 10 bases separated the two germline ends. The CDR3 extends over 14 amino acids. This entry belongs to a study of shared clonotypes between healthy human individuals. Turning to the study itself: The donors, two women and a few men, were aged 18 to 49. General observations from the study: Larger richness was generally estimated for naive than memory subsets.

Here immunoSEQ multiplex PCR was the method, and the copy in TCRdb shows in-frame clones only, minus some. Here the sample spans roughly 1.5 million clones, under 99% being singletons. The sequenced material came from naive CD4+ T cells sorted from blood. The subset was: CD45RA+ positively selected. This chain uses TRBV6-1 with TRBJ2-3, with no clear D. This receptor was obtained from a man aged 25 to 45 in good health. CDR3 protein: CASSERVSADTQYF. The CDR3 bases are TGTGCCAGCAGTGAACGTGTGTCCGCAGATACGCAGTATTTT.